What follows are 27 T cell receptor beta chains derived from one specimen sequenced in a study of post-analysis software for immune sequencing data. These receptors have no identified antigens. Incorporated into the TCR beta cDNA libraries were unique molecular identifiers, which served to reduce PCR and sequencing biases. TCRdb analysed the PCR reads with MiXCR anew, one entry per CDR3 protein. The sample lists roughly 600,000 distinct CDR3 sequences; about 40% were seen once. Overall study findings and caveats: In patients, about 5 TRBV segments were more frequent than in controls, with TRBV5-6, TRBV5-1 and TRBV20-1 among them.

Sequenced input: blood. Every receptor here comes from a girl aged 5 to 17 with multiple sclerosis.

This sequence joins TRBV11-1 and TRBJ2-3; D is uncertain. This CDR3 contains 14 residues. From germline, CDR1 is SGHAT and CDR2 FQDESV (reference sequence). With 2 bases removed from V and 2 bases from J, the gap between germline ends came to 8 bases. CDR3 loop: CASSLRFYTDTQYF. The CDR3 nucleotides are TGTGCCAGCAGCTTAAGGTTCTACACAGATACGCAGTATTTT.

This chain connects TRBV12-3 or TRBV12-4 to TRBJ2-1; a weak D match, TRBD2 (6 bases). Between the trimmed V and J ends, which lost 1 base and 2 bases, there was a span of 9 bases. This CDR3 region has 15 residues. DNA for the CDR3: TGTGCCAGCAGTTTAGTGGGGGGACCCTACAATGAGCAGTTCTTC. Amino acids: CASSLVGGPYNEQFF.

This rearrangement joins TRBV4-1 to TRBJ2-7; 8 bases map to TRBD1. CDR3 size: 13 residues. Trimming took 3 bases from V and 5 from J; bases not matched to a gene: 3. Germline CDR1 and CDR2: MGHRA and YSYEKL. The CDR3 loop is CASSHGQGNEQYF. In DNA form, the CDR3 reads TGCGCCAGCAGCCATGGACAGGGCAACGAGCAGTACTTC.

This clonotype was picked up a small number of times. This chain joins TRBV2 and TRBJ1-5; D remains ambiguous. The CDR3 is 14 residues long. CDR1 is SNHLY, CDR2 FYNNEI, per germline. V lost 3 bases to trimming and J lost 2 bases, with 8 bases between them. CDR3 protein: CASSEGEGNQPQHF. The CDR3 DNA reads as TGTGCCAGCAGTGAGGGTGAGGGCAATCAGCCCCAGCATTTT. The full variable domain, completed using reference TRBV2 and TRBJ1-5, is EPEVTQTPSHQVTQMGQEVILRCVPISNHLYFYWYRQILGQKVEFLVSFYNNEISEKSEIFDDQFSVERPDGSNFTLKIRSTKLEDSAMYFCASSEGEGNQPQHFGDGTRLSIL.

The chain uses TRBV12-3 or TRBV12-4 and TRBJ2-4; D call uncertain. The length of the CDR3 is 14 residues. Trimming pared 2 bases from V and 8 bases from J, leaving 13 bases between. The CDR3 nucleotides are TGTGCCAGCAGTTTACGTCCAGGTGTCGACATTCAGTACTTC. Translated, it gives CASSLRPGVDIQYF.

This clonotype was counted only a few times. This chain's CDR3 is CSARGGQGRFEQYF. In DNA, the CDR3 is TGCAGTGCTAGAGGGGGACAGGGCAGGTTCGAGCAGTACTTC. J is TRBJ2-7 and V is TRBV20-1; TRBD1 aligns across 9 bases. The CDR3 spans 14 residues. J was trimmed by 6 bases and V by 1 base; bases with no gene match: 7. Germline V gene sequence: CDR1 DFQATT, CDR2 SNEGSKA (reference sequence).

A word on this clonotype: One end of the junction fails to match germline, which may point to a read error. The chain carries TRBV5-1 and TRBJ1-5, with 8 bases matching TRBD1. The germline V gene encodes CDR1 SGHRS and CDR2 YFSETQ. The CDR3 has 14 amino acids. As DNA, the CDR3 is TGCGCCAGCAGCCATGGACAGGGTAATCAGCCCCAGCGTTTT. It encodes CASSHGQGNQPQRF.

This clonotype has more than one count but fewer than ten. The chain uses TRBV24-1 and TRBJ1-2; D is perhaps TRBD1 (6 bases). The CDR3 loop spans 12 amino acids. Germline CDR1 is KGHDR and CDR2 is SFDVKD. Trimming shortened V by 5 bases and J by 7 bases, and 10 bases separated the two germline ends. The CDR3 DNA reads TGTGCCACCAGTGCGGGGGCGAGTGGCTACACCTTC. Encoded protein: CATSAGASGYTF.

The chain has TRBV4-1 and TRBJ1-2; no reliable D call. The V and J ends lost 1 base and 4 bases respectively, with 10 bases between them. The CDR3 loop spans 14 amino acids. CDR1 and CDR2 from the germline V gene are MGHRA and YSYEKL. The CDR3 spells CASSQGRTVYGYTF. The DNA of the CDR3 is TGCGCCAGCAGCCAAGGTCGAACAGTCTATGGCTACACCTTC.

This clonotype was counted a few times. The chain joins TRBV4-1 to TRBJ2-1; 7 bases match TRBD2. The CDR3 sequence is 16 residues long. The J segment lost 0 bases and the V segment lost 1 base, leaving 3 bases of the junction unmatched. Germline CDR1 is MGHRA and CDR2 is YSYEKL. The CDR3, as DNA: TGCGCCAGCAGCCAAGTGGCGGGGGTCTCCTACAATGAGCAGTTCTTC. Translation: CASSQVAGVSYNEQFF.

The chain has TRBV18 and TRBJ1-2; the D is unclear. This CDR3 contains 14 residues. Germline lookup yields CDR1 KGHSH and CDR2 LQKENI. Between the trimmed V and J ends, which lost 5 bases and 5 bases, there was a span of 15 bases. For the CDR3, the DNA is TGTGCCAGCTCATCTCCGGGCGACCGATATGGCTACACCTTC. Encoded protein: CASSSPGDRYGYTF.

CDR3 nucleotide sequence: TGTGCCAGCAGCACATGGACAGGTCCCACCACAGATACGCAGTATTTT. It encodes CASSTWTGPTTDTQYF. The chain recombines TRBV12-3 or TRBV12-4 with TRBJ2-3; 7 nucleotides agree with TRBD1. CDR3 length equals 16 residues. After removal of 6 bases from V and 2 bases from J, the junction contained 11 bases not matched to a gene.

V gene TRBV29-1 combines with J gene TRBJ2-7; 8 positions agree with TRBD1. Unmatched junction bases numbered 4, after V lost 3 bases and J lost 3 bases. The germline V gene has CDR1 SQVTM and CDR2 ANQGSEA. This CDR3 has 13 amino acids. CDR3 nucleotides: TGCAGCGTTGAGGGACAGGAGAACTACGAGCAGTACTTC. This codes for CSVEGQENYEQYF.

V and J are TRBV29-1 and TRBJ2-1; D is possibly TRBD1 (7 bases). The end of the DNA is better explained by TRBJ2-7, so the J call may be wrong. The CDR3 covers 16 residues. Germline V gene sequence: CDR1 SQVTM, CDR2 ANQGSEA. CDR3 amino acids: CSVEGDDREAYNEQYF. The CDR3 coding sequence is TGCAGCGTTGAAGGGGATGACAGGGAGGCCTACAATGAGCAGTACTTC.

Ten or more counts support this clonotype. The chain couples TRBV7-6 to TRBJ2-7; D unresolved. Looked up from germline, CDR1 is SGHVS and CDR2 is FNYEAQ. The CDR3 is made up of 13 amino acids. Trimming took 1 base from V and 3 from J, leaving 7 bases between them. DNA for the CDR3: TGTGCCAGCAGCTTAGAACAGTACTACGAGCAGTACTTC. It specifies CASSLEQYYEQYF.

The table lists this clonotype with a count of one. The V gene is TRBV29-1, the J gene TRBJ2-5; D not resolved. The germline CDR1 and CDR2 sequences are SQVTM and ANQGSEA. Trimming removed 4 bases from V and 5 bases from J, with 14 bases in between. The length of the CDR3 is 13 residues. Here the CDR3 DNA reads TGCAGCGTTGTAGTTCTAGATTGGGAGACCCAGTACTTC. Translating it yields CSVVVLDWETQYF.

The V call is TRBV29-1, the J call TRBJ1-2; TRBD1 matches 9 bases. This CDR3 is built from 14 residues. V was pared by 4 bases and J by 6 bases, with 9 bases of the junction left unmatched. Germline lookup yields CDR1 SQVTM and CDR2 ANQGSEA. As DNA, the CDR3 is TGCAGCGTTGGAGGGCCGGGACAGGGAAATGGCTACACCTTC. Translated, it gives CSVGGPGQGNGYTF. Supplemented by reference TRBV29-1 and TRBJ1-2, the full variable domain reads SAVISQKPSRDICQRGTSLTIQCQVDSQVTMMFWYRQQPGQSLTLIATANQGSEATYESGFVIDKFPISRPNLTFSTLTVSNMSPEDSSIYLCSVGGPGQGNGYTFGSGTRLTVV.

This chain links TRBV19 with TRBJ1-5; D uncertain. V gave up 2 bases and J gave up 5 bases, with 10 bases separating them. The CDR3 contains 14 residues. Germline V gene data show CDR1 as LNHDA and CDR2 as SQIVND (reference sequence). The CDR3 DNA follows: TGTGCCAGTAGTATACTCTTCGCGGATCAGCCCCAGCATTTT. Its protein product is CASSILFADQPQHF.

The rearrangement joins TRBV6-1 to TRBJ1-1; unclear D gene. CDR1 is MNHNS, CDR2 SASEGT, per germline. Trimming removed 7 bases at V and 0 bases at J, with 12 bases between. This CDR3 region has 14 residues. CDR3 protein: CASTKDAMNTEAFF. The CDR3 DNA reads as TGTGCCAGCACTAAGGACGCTATGAACACTGAAGCTTTCTTT.

The chain carries TRBV6-5 and TRBJ1-4, with D perhaps matching TRBD1 (6 bases). V gave up 5 bases and J gave up 7 bases, with 8 bases separating them. Per germline, CDR1 MNHEY and CDR2 SVGAGI. The CDR3 has 12 amino acids. The CDR3 sequence is CASSKGGEKLFF. The CDR3 bases are TGTGCCAGCAGTAAGGGGGGTGAAAAACTGTTTTTT.

This rearrangement joins TRBV29-1 to TRBJ2-1; a possible D gene is TRBD1 (5 bases). Trimming removed 7 bases from V and 6 bases from J, with 10 bases in between. This CDR3 is 11 amino acids long. Germline V lookup: CDR1 SQVTM, CDR2 ANQGSEA. CDR3 sequence (DNA): TGCAGCGGGGGCCGACCCAATGAGCAGTTCTTC. Translated, it gives CSGGRPNEQFF.

This clonotype was observed a handful of times. CDR3 residues: CASSQPSGTSYNEQFF. The CDR3 DNA sequence: TGTGCCAGCAGCCAACCAAGCGGGACCTCCTACAATGAGCAGTTCTTC. This chain connects TRBV5-6 to TRBJ2-1; 7 bases map to TRBD2. V gave up 4 bases and J gave up 0 bases; unmatched junction bases: 7. CDR1 is SGHDT, CDR2 YYEEEE, per germline. The CDR3 extends over 16 amino acids.

The chain employs TRBV19 and TRBJ2-1; a possible D gene is TRBD2 (5 bases). This CDR3 has 15 residues. Germline CDR1 LNHDA, CDR2 SQIVND (reference sequence). Trimming stripped 6 bases from V and 9 bases from J, with 21 bases between. CDR3 DNA: TGTGCCAGTAGCCAAGGCCGCGCACGGGATGGTGAGCAGTTCTTC. Encoded protein: CASSQGRARDGEQFF.

The CDR3 sequence: CASSLLGQPQETQYF. DNA of the CDR3: TGTGCCAGCAGCCTACTGGGACAGCCCCAAGAGACCCAGTACTTC. The chain links TRBV7-9 to TRBJ2-5; 7 nucleotides line up with TRBD1. Germline V gene lookup returns CDR1 SEHNR and CDR2 FQNEAQ (reference sequence). The CDR3 is 15 amino acids. V shed 5 bases, J shed 1 base, and the junction held 7 bases outside the gene matches.

This clonotype was seen more than once but under ten times. The V gene is TRBV10-1, the J gene TRBJ2-1; 8 nucleotides align to TRBD2. Trimming cost V 0 bases and J 7 bases; bases outside gene matches: 8. The CDR3 is made up of 16 amino acids. From germline, CDR1 is WNHNN and CDR2 SYGVQD (reference sequence). CDR3 nucleotide sequence: TGCGCCAGCAGTGAGTCGACCCCGGGACTAGGGAATGAGCAGTTCTTC. The encoded protein is CASSESTPGLGNEQFF.

A few counts support this clonotype. This rearrangement joins TRBV5-1 to TRBJ2-6; D is undetermined. The CDR3 runs to 16 residues. V dropped 4 bases and J dropped 5 bases, with 16 bases sitting between them. From germline, CDR1 is SGHRS and CDR2 YFSETQ. CDR3 loop: CASSTKRTRRANVLTF. The CDR3 DNA sequence: TGCGCCAGCAGCACAAAACGCACGAGGCGGGCCAACGTCCTGACTTTC. The whole variable domain, remainder taken from reference TRBV5-1 and TRBJ2-6, is KAGVTQTPRYLIKTRGQQVTLSCSPISGHRSVSWYQQTPGQGLQFLFEYFSETQRNKGNFPGRFSGRQFSNSRSEMNVSTLELGDSALYLCASSTKRTRRANVLTFGAGSRLTVL.

This clonotype came up many times. J is TRBJ2-3 and V is TRBV29-1, with 7 bases that match TRBD2. After removal of 0 bases from V and 3 bases from J, the junction contained 18 bases not matched to a gene. Germline assignment: CDR1 SQVTM and CDR2 ANQGSEA. The CDR3 covers 19 residues. CDR3 region: CSVEDHSLVWGGYTDTQYF. CDR3 nucleotides: TGCAGCGTTGAAGATCACTCCCTAGTCTGGGGGGGGTATACAGATACGCAGTATTTT.